This is a list of T cell receptor beta chains from one sample in a study of cytomegalovirus exposure and HLA in healthy donors. Assay: immunoSEQ multiplex PCR; the TCRdb copy retains only in-frame clones and omits some. Of 180,000 or so clones in the sample, 70% to 90% were seen once. Sequences were obtained from PBMCs. These receptors were taken from a man younger than 30 in good health and CMV-seropositive. Each CDR3 is given without its conserved first and last residue. Fields, in order: J gene, V gene, clone size, CDR3 protein. The size of a clone is reported for some rows only, either as once, few or many, or as a class for expanded clones.

TRBJ1-1	TRBV7-8	few	ASSTGGQGGEAF
TRBJ2-3	TRBV7-9	-	ASSLTGGIATDTQY
TRBJ1-1	TRBV7-2	-	ASSPIFGEAF
TRBJ2-2	TRBV4-2	-	ASSPPPQADGGELF
TRBJ2-1	TRBV7-9	-	SSSFRGRGGAEQF
TRBJ2-7	TRBV7-6	-	ASSPRQGLFYEQY
TRBJ1-1	TRBV5-1	-	ASSLGYGNTEAF
TRBJ1-4	TRBV5-1	-	ASSPQLGSEKLF
TRBJ2-7	TRBV30	once	AWSPKERGGLGEQY
TRBJ1-5	TRBV5-1	-	ASSPSPTGGNQPQH
TRBJ1-6	TRBV30	-	AWSWLQGTNSPLH
TRBJ1-1	TRBV19	-	ASSLRGEMNTEAF
TRBJ1-4	TRBV30	-	AWSPLQRVTNEKLF
TRBJ2-3	TRBV7-6	-	ASSLAPSGVSGDTQY
TRBJ1-3	TRBV4-1	many	ASSQVGAGGNTIY
TRBJ1-5	TRBV27	-	ASSPNRGLYSNQPQH
TRBJ2-7	TRBV19	once	ASSIVGTYEQY
TRBJ1-1	TRBV11-2	-	ASSFWGMGTEAF
TRBJ2-7	TRBV6-1	-	ASSHSSSYEQY
TRBJ2-7	TRBV7-2	-	ASSLREGVGYEQY